Below, 20 T cell receptor beta chains from the same sample are listed, as sequenced in a study of blood T cell repertoires in COVID-19. Profiling relied on immunoSEQ multiplex PCR, and the TCRdb table lists in-frame clones only, not all of them. The table lists roughly 380,000 clones, roughly 90% of them singletons. The sample taken for sequencing was PBMCs or T cells enriched from blood (not recorded which). These receptors were collected from a woman aged 25 to 39 who had been exposed to COVID-19.

The V call is TRBV19, the J call TRBJ2-3, with 8 bases lining up with TRBD2. Germline V gives CDR1 LNHDA, CDR2 SQIVND (reference sequence). With V trimmed by 7 bases and J by 6 bases, 3 bases remained unmatched. The CDR3 runs to 12 residues. CDR3 region: CASTTGGDTQYF. CDR3 nucleotides: TGTGCCAGTACAACGGGAGGGGATACGCAGTATTTT.

The chain uses TRBV10-3 and TRBJ1-6; D remains ambiguous. CDR1 ENHRY and CDR2 SYGVKD come from the germline V gene. Trimming left V 5 bases short and J 3 bases short, with 11 bases between. The CDR3 spans 15 residues. The CDR3 coding sequence is TGTGCCATCAGTCGACGGGAGAACTATAATTCACCCCTCCACTTT. This sequence encodes CAISRRENYNSPLHF.

The rearrangement uses TRBV24-1 and TRBJ2-6, with TRBD1 matching 7 bases. This CDR3 spans 16 amino acids. With 4 bases clipped from V and 4 bases from J, the junction kept 6 bases outside the gene matches. From germline, CDR1 is KGHDR and CDR2 SFDVKD. The DNA of the CDR3 is TGTGCCACCAGTGACCCCACAGGGGTAGGGGCCAACGTCCTGACTTTC. Translating gives CATSDPTGVGANVLTF.

This rearrangement joins TRBV12-1 to TRBJ1-3; the DNA was not used to check the table's D call, TRBD1. TRBV12-1 is designated a pseudogene. The CDR3 has 15 residues. CDR3: CASSFHDNPGNTIYF. The CDR3 bases are TGTGCCAGCAGCTTTCACGACAACCCTGGAAACACCATATATTTT.

The chain carries TRBV7-3 and TRBJ1-6, with 7 bases fitting TRBD1. V lost 2 bases and J lost 6; bases outside the gene matches: 7. The length of the CDR3 is 16 residues. CDR1 is SGHTA, CDR2 FQGTGA, per germline. The CDR3 DNA is TGTGCCAGCAGCTTAGCCTACAGGGGAGCTAATTCACCCCTCCACTTT. Encoded protein: CASSLAYRGANSPLHF.

This chain joins TRBV19 and TRBJ2-2; unclear D gene. Trimming left V 1 base short and J 4 bases short, with 13 bases between. CDR3 length: 16 residues. The germline CDR1 and CDR2 sequences are LNHDA and SQIVND (reference sequence). For the CDR3, the DNA is TGTGCCAGTAGTATAGGAGATAGCAGTGTCACCGGGGAGCTGTTTTTT. Translating gives CASSIGDSSVTGELFF.

The CDR3 is CASSLGGSNEQFF. DNA for the CDR3: TGCGCCAGCAGCTTAGGCGGGAGTAATGAGCAGTTCTTC. This sequence joins TRBV5-1 and TRBJ2-1, with 7 nucleotides matching TRBD2. Germline V CDR1 and CDR2: SGHRS, YFSETQ. The ends lost 2 bases at V and 7 bases at J; junction bases unmatched: 3. The CDR3 covers 13 residues.

The gene calls are TRBV7-9 and TRBJ2-4; weak D call: TRBD2 (6 bases). Germline values: CDR1 SEHNR, CDR2 FQNEAQ (reference sequence). This CDR3 is built from 14 residues. Trimming shortened V by 5 bases and J by 0 bases, and 8 bases separated the two germline ends. The CDR3: CASSPGLAKNIQYF. CDR3 DNA: TGTGCCAGCAGCCCGGGACTAGCCAAAAACATTCAGTACTTC. The full variable domain, its missing parts supplied by reference TRBV7-9 and TRBJ2-4, is DTGVSQNPRHKITKRGQNVTFRCDPISEHNRLYWYRQTLGQGPEFLTYFQNEAQLEKSRLLSDRFSAERPKGSFSTLEIQRTEQGDSAMYLCASSPGLAKNIQYFGAGTRLSVL.

V and J are TRBV9 and TRBJ2-1; the match to TRBD2 covers 12 bases. Trimming at V came to 3 bases and at J to 8 bases, leaving 6 bases not matched to a gene. The germline CDR1 and CDR2 sequences are SGDLS and YYNGEE. The CDR3 is 15 residues long. The CDR3 nucleotides are TGTGCCAGCAGCGCCCGACTAGCGGGAGTGGATGAGCAGTTCTTC. This translates into CASSARLAGVDEQFF.

The chain recombines TRBV6-2 or TRBV6-3 with TRBJ2-7, with 7 bases identical to TRBD1. The germline gives CDR1 MNHEY, CDR2 SVGEGT. CDR3 size: 15 residues. V lost 5 bases to trimming and J lost 2 bases; unmatched junction nucleotides: 9. The CDR3 sequence is CASSARGGGPYEQYF. The DNA for the CDR3 is TGTGCCAGCAGTGCAAGAGGGGGCGGGCCCTACGAGCAGTACTTC.

This chain uses TRBV2 with TRBJ1-2; D is unresolved. Germline V gene lookup returns CDR1 SNHLY and CDR2 FYNNEI. CDR3 length equals 11 residues. Trimming cost V 11 bases and J 6 bases, with 13 bases left between them. CDR3 coding DNA: TGTGCCGCACGGGAGCGGGATGGCTACACCTTC. Translation: CAARERDGYTF.

V is TRBV5-6 and J is TRBJ2-7, with TRBD2 as a possible D gene (6 bases). V dropped 2 bases and J dropped 4 bases, with 13 bases sitting between them. Per the germline V gene, CDR1 is SGHDT and CDR2 is YYEEEE. The CDR3 has 14 residues. The CDR3 is CASSFGTRGYEQYF. CDR3 in DNA: TGTGCCAGCAGCTTCGGGACTCGTGGGTACGAGCAGTACTTC.

This sequence joins TRBV11-2 and TRBJ1-2, with D possibly matching TRBD1 (5 bases). Looked up from germline, CDR1 is SGHAT and CDR2 is FQNNGV. CDR3 length: 14 residues. The V end lost 5 bases, the J end lost 4 bases, and 14 bases lay between the germline ends. CDR3 sequence: CASSPGASGYGYTF. In DNA, the CDR3 is TGTGCCAGCAGCCCTGGGGCCTCCGGCTATGGCTACACCTTC.

The CDR3 coding sequence is TGTGCCAGCAGTTTAGGTCAGTACTACGAGCAGTACTTC. Protein sequence: CASSLGQYYEQYF. The rearrangement joins TRBV28 to TRBJ2-7; D is undetermined. The germline V gene encodes CDR1 MDHEN and CDR2 SYDVKM. The CDR3 loop spans 13 amino acids. The V and J ends lost 2 bases and 3 bases respectively, with 8 bases between them.

The J gene is TRBJ2-4, the V gene TRBV30, with D perhaps TRBD2 (5 bases). There are 13 residues in the CDR3. The germline CDR1 and CDR2 sequences are GTSNPN and SVGIG (reference sequence). V lost 4 bases and J lost 9, with 16 bases in between. CDR3 amino acids: CAWTGVGVGIQYF. As DNA, the CDR3 is TGTGCCTGGACCGGGGTGGGAGTGGGCATTCAGTACTTC. The entire variable domain, with the rest obtained from reference TRBV30 and TRBJ2-4, is as follows: SQTIHQWPATLVQPVGSPLSLECTVEGTSNPNLYWYRQAAGRGLQLLFYSVGIGQISSEVPQNLSASRPQDRQFILSSKKLLLSDSGFYLCAWTGVGVGIQYFGAGTRLSVL.

The V and J genes are TRBV5-8 and TRBJ1-3; D possibly corresponds to TRBD1 (5 bases). Deletions cut 2 bases from V and 0 bases from J, with 9 bases between. The length of the CDR3 is 15 residues. Germline CDR1 and CDR2: SGHTS and YDEGEE. This chain's CDR3 is CASSFPGISGNTIYF. DNA of the CDR3: TGTGCCAGCAGCTTTCCAGGGATCTCTGGAAACACCATATATTTT.

This clone appeared a single time. The CDR3 DNA is TGTGCCACTTCGACCCAGGGTTTTGACTCACCCCTCCACTTT. This sequence encodes CATSTQGFDSPLHF. The chain links TRBV5-4 to TRBJ1-6, with D tentatively TRBD1 (5 bases). Germline CDR1 reads SGHNT; CDR2 reads YYREEE (reference sequence). Trimming cost V 9 bases and J 10 bases, with 20 bases left between them. This CDR3 spans 14 amino acids.

The J gene is TRBJ1-2, the V gene TRBV4-1, with 8 bases fitting TRBD1. CDR1 MGHRA and CDR2 YSYEKL come from the germline V gene. The CDR3 runs to 16 residues. The V segment lost 0 bases and the J segment 2 bases; nucleotides outside the gene matches: 5. In DNA form, the CDR3 reads TGCGCCAGCAGCCAAGAGCAGGGGGCTTTCAACTATGGCTACACCTTC. Translating it yields CASSQEQGAFNYGYTF.

V and J are TRBV3-1 (or the pseudogene TRBV3-2) and TRBJ2-5; TRBD2 matches at 13 bases. Germline CDR1 LGHDT, CDR2 YNNKEL (reference sequence). CDR3 size: 16 residues. Losses at the gene ends were 4 bases for V and 5 bases for J; bases not matched to a gene: 7. CDR3 residues: CASSPRSTSGRETQYF. CDR3 DNA sequence: TGTGCCAGCAGCCCTCGGTCGACTAGCGGGAGGGAGACCCAGTACTTC.

The rearrangement joins TRBV6-5 to TRBJ1-1; a weak D match, TRBD1 (5 bases). V lost 6 bases and J 4 bases, leaving 18 bases between the germline ends. Germline CDR1 and CDR2: MNHEY and SVGAGI. The CDR3 totals 15 residues. The CDR3 nucleotides read TGTGCCAGCAGGACCCCGACAGTTTCCGGCACTGAAGCTTTCTTT. Its translation: CASRTPTVSGTEAFF.